Shown below are 8 T cell receptor beta chains from a single sample sequenced in a study of technical replicates of blood from several donors. Sequencing used immunoSEQ multiplex PCR; TCRdb keeps in-frame clones, though not all of them. The top ten clones hold 0.38% of a sample with 80,000 or so clones, roughly 94% of them seen once. Sample: T cells isolated from PBMCs. These receptors were taken from a human donor in good health.

The rearrangement links TRBV5-1 to TRBJ1-2, with a weak D call TRBD1 (5 bases). The CDR3 runs to 14 residues. Trimming shortened V by 0 bases and J by 4 bases, and 10 bases separated the two germline ends. CDR1 SGHRS and CDR2 YFSETQ come from the germline V gene. Here the CDR3 DNA reads TGCGCCAGCAGCTTGGAGGGGTTTGGCTATGGCTACACCTTC. The encoded protein is CASSLEGFGYGYTF.

This chain joins TRBV28 and TRBJ1-4, with D maybe TRBD1 (6 bases). Trimming left V 4 bases short and J 0 bases short, with 9 bases between. The length of the CDR3 is 15 residues. CDR1 and CDR2 from the germline V gene are MDHEN and SYDVKM. The CDR3 DNA follows: TGTGCCAGCAGTTCCAGGGGCGCAACTAATGAAAAACTGTTTTTT. It codes for CASSSRGATNEKLFF.

The V call is TRBV7-2, the J call TRBJ2-7; D is possibly TRBD1 (5 bases). The germline V gene encodes CDR1 SGHTA and CDR2 FQGNSA. The CDR3 totals 14 residues. V dropped 7 bases and J dropped 0 bases, with 13 bases sitting between them. The CDR3 reads CASTLKGNSYEQYF. DNA of the CDR3: TGTGCCAGCACCCTAAAGGGGAACTCCTACGAGCAGTACTTC.

The V call is TRBV6-1, the J call TRBJ2-4; 7 nucleotides line up with TRBD2. V shed 5 bases, J shed 9 bases, and the junction held 4 bases outside the gene matches. The length of the CDR3 is 12 residues. From germline, CDR1 is MNHNS and CDR2 SASEGT. The DNA for the CDR3 is TGTGCCAGCAGTAGGGACTATTCCATTCAGTACTTC. As protein: CASSRDYSIQYF.

The chain has TRBV13 and TRBJ2-1, with D possibly TRBD1 on 5 matching bases. V was pared by 0 bases and J by 6 bases, with 12 bases between. The CDR3 loop spans 15 amino acids. Germline CDR1 and CDR2: PRHDT and FYEKMQ (reference sequence). The CDR3 loop reads CASSLGPGKLNEQFF. CDR3 DNA sequence: TGTGCCAGCAGCTTAGGTCCAGGGAAACTCAATGAGCAGTTCTTC.

The V call is TRBV9, the J call TRBJ2-1; no clear D. This CDR3 contains 18 residues. Germline assignment: CDR1 SGDLS and CDR2 YYNGEE. The ends were cut back, 0 bases at V and 0 bases at J, with 16 bases in the middle. CDR3 nucleotide sequence: TGTGCCAGCAGCGTAGCTACGACTTCTGCGGTCTCCTACAATGAGCAGTTCTTC. Translated: CASSVATTSAVSYNEQFF.

V and J are TRBV12-5 and TRBJ1-1; D ambiguous. Per germline, CDR1 LGHNT and CDR2 FRNRAP. CDR3 length equals 15 residues. Trimming shortened V by 2 bases and J by 5 bases, and 15 bases separated the two germline ends. CDR3 bases: TGTGCTAGTGGTTTGTATCCCGTTTCTTATACTGAAGCTTTCTTT. As protein: CASGLYPVSYTEAFF.

The chain joins TRBV9 to TRBJ2-1, with 12 bases matching TRBD1. Germline assignment: CDR1 SGDLS and CDR2 YYNGEE. V was pared by 0 bases and J by 4 bases, with 8 bases of the junction left unmatched. The CDR3 covers 18 residues. CDR3 in amino acids: CASSVAFGTGGVYNEQFF. The CDR3 nucleotides read TGTGCCAGCAGCGTAGCTTTTGGGACAGGGGGCGTTTACAATGAGCAGTTCTTC.